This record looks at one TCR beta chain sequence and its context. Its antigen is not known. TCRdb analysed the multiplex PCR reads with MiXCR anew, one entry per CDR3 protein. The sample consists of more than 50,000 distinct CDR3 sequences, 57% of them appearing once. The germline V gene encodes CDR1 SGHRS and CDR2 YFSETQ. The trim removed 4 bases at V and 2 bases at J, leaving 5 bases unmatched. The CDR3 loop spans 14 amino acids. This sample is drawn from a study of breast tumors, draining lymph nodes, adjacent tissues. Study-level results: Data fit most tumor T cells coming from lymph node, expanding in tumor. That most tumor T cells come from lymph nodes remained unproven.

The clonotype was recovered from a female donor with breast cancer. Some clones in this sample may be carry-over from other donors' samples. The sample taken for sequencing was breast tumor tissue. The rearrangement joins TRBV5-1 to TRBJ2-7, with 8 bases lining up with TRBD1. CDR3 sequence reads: CASSPGQATYEQYF. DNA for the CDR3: TGCGCCAGCAGCCCGGGACAGGCCACCTACGAGCAGTACTTC.